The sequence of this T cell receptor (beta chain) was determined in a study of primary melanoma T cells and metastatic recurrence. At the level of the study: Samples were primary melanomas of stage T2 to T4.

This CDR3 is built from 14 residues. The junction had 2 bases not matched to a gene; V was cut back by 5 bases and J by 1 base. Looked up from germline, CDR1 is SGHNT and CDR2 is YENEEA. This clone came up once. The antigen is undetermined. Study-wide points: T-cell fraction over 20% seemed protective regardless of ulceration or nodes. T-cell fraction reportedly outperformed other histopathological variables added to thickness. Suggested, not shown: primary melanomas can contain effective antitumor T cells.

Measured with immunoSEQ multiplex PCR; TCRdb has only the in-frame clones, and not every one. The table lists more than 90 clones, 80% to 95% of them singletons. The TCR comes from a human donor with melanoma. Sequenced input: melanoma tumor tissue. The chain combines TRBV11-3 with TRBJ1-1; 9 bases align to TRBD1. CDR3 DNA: TGTGCCAGCAGCGTACAGGGGGCGAACACTGAAGCTTTCTTT. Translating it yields CASSVQGANTEAFF.